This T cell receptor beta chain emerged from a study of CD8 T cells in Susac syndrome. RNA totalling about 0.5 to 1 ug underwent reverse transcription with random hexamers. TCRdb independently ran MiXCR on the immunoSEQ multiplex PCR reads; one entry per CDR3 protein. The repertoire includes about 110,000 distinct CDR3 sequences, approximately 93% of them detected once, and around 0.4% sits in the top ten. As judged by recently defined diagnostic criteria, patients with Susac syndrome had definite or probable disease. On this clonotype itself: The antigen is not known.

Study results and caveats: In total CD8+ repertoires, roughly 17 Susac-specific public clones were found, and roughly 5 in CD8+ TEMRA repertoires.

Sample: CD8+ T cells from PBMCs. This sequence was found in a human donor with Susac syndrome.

CDR3 residues: CASRPIRDRGEYEQYF. CDR3 bases: TGTGCCAGCCGACCCATCCGGGACAGGGGGGAGTACGAGCAGTACTTC. V and J are TRBV2 and TRBJ2-7; the match to TRBD1 covers 11 bases. V lost 8 bases to trimming and J lost 4 bases; unmatched junction nucleotides: 13. The CDR3 loop spans 16 amino acids. Looked up from germline, CDR1 is SNHLY and CDR2 is FYNNEI.